The 8 T cell receptor beta chains presented below share a single source sample, sequenced in a study of blood T cell repertoires in COVID-19. Measured with immunoSEQ multiplex PCR; TCRdb has only the in-frame clones, and not every one. The table records some 300,000 clones, roughly nine tenths of them present only once. Sequencing was done on a sample of PBMCs or T cells enriched from blood (not recorded which). The receptors originated from a woman in her forties or fifties who had been exposed to COVID-19.

This chain joins TRBV19 and TRBJ2-1; TRBD2 aligns across 10 bases. This CDR3 is built from 17 residues. Per germline, CDR1 LNHDA and CDR2 SQIVND (reference sequence). V lost 4 bases to trimming and J lost 1 base; unmatched junction nucleotides: 7. CDR3 nucleotides: TGTGCCAGTAGTAAAAAGAGCGGGGGGGCTTCCTACAATGAGCAGTTCTTC. Translated, it gives CASSKKSGGASYNEQFF.

V gene TRBV4-1 combines with J gene TRBJ1-3, with TRBD1 as a possible D gene (6 bases). Germline lookup yields CDR1 MGHRA and CDR2 YSYEKL. The germline V and J ends were trimmed by 3 bases and 0 bases, with 12 bases remaining between them. The CDR3 is made up of 16 amino acids. CDR3 in amino acids: CASSQSRGSSGNTIYF. The CDR3 coding sequence is TGCGCCAGCAGCCAGAGCAGGGGCAGCTCTGGAAACACCATATATTTT.

This chain uses TRBV5-1 with TRBJ1-3, with D hard to call. This CDR3 spans 18 amino acids. The V and J ends lost 0 bases and 6 bases respectively, with 22 bases between them. The germline V gene has CDR1 SGHRS and CDR2 YFSETQ. The CDR3 DNA follows: TGCGCCAGCAGCTTGGACCCGGGTGGTCTACCCGCTAAAAACACCATATATTTT. This encodes CASSLDPGGLPAKNTIYF.

V is TRBV2 and J is TRBJ2-7; TRBD1 agrees at 8 bases. After removal of 1 base from V and 4 bases from J, the junction contained 9 bases not matched to a gene. Germline CDR1 reads SNHLY; CDR2 reads FYNNEI. The CDR3 has 16 amino acids. CDR3 sequence: CASSEDGTGRGYEQYF. For the CDR3, the DNA is TGTGCCAGCAGTGAAGATGGGACAGGTCGTGGATACGAGCAGTACTTC.

This rearrangement joins TRBV5-1 to TRBJ2-3; TRBD1 might be the D (6 bases). V lost 4 bases and J lost 0, with 15 bases in between. Germline assignment: CDR1 SGHRS and CDR2 YFSETQ. The CDR3 has 16 residues. CDR3 coding DNA: TGCGCCAGCAGCCGACAGGCCTTTTCTAGCACAGATACGCAGTATTTT. Translating gives CASSRQAFSSTDTQYF.

This clone was seen a few times. J is TRBJ1-1 and V is TRBV19; TRBD1 might be the D (5 bases). Trimming stripped 5 bases from V and 3 bases from J, with 10 bases between. The CDR3 length is 13 residues. Germline V gene sequence: CDR1 LNHDA, CDR2 SQIVND (reference sequence). CDR3 coding DNA: TGTGCCAGTAGTTCACAGGTCTACACTGAAGCTTTCTTT. This translates into CASSSQVYTEAFF.

The V call is TRBV15, the J call TRBJ1-5; the D is unclear. V gave up 4 bases and J gave up 6 bases, with 7 bases separating them. The CDR3 extends over 12 amino acids. The germline V gene has CDR1 LNHNV and CDR2 YYDKDF (reference sequence). CDR3 sequence (DNA): TGTGCCACCAGCATGGACTTTCAGCCCCAGCATTTT. This gives the protein CATSMDFQPQHF.

The chain couples TRBV25-1 to TRBJ1-1; 8 nucleotides line up with TRBD1. Germline CDR1 MGHDK, CDR2 SYGVNS. The CDR3 loop spans 12 amino acids. V was clipped by 4 bases and J by 9 bases; unmatched bases: 4. This chain's CDR3 is CASSGTGGKAFF. The CDR3 region has the DNA TGTGCCAGCAGTGGAACAGGGGGGAAAGCTTTCTTT.